Each of the 26 T cell receptor beta chains below was sequenced from the same sample in a study of blood T cell repertoires in COVID-19. Some clones are missing from TCRdb's copy, which holds only in-frame ones; the method was immunoSEQ multiplex PCR. The table lists more than 110,000 clones, approximately 80% of them singletons. The sequenced material came from peripheral blood. The receptors come from a human donor in a cohort sampled during active COVID-19.

The chain links TRBV5-1 to TRBJ2-5; D is uncertain. The CDR3 is 13 amino acids. Trimming took off 5 bases at V and 1 base at J, with 9 bases between the two ends. The germline V gene encodes CDR1 SGHRS and CDR2 YFSETQ. CDR3 protein: CASRQSSQETQYF. CDR3 coding DNA: TGCGCCAGCAGGCAAAGCTCCCAAGAGACCCAGTACTTC.

This clone came up once. The rearrangement joins TRBV24-1 to TRBJ1-2; D is undetermined. CDR3 length equals 15 residues. Per the germline V gene, CDR1 is KGHDR and CDR2 is SFDVKD. The V end was cut by 4 bases, the J end by 4 bases, with 15 bases between. CDR3 sequence reads: CATSETGRSSYGYTF. Here the CDR3 DNA reads TGTGCCACCAGTGAGACCGGGAGATCCTCCTATGGCTACACCTTC.

V is TRBV15 and J is TRBJ2-1; D possibly corresponds to TRBD1 (5 bases). CDR3 length: 15 residues. Per germline, CDR1 LNHNV and CDR2 YYDKDF (reference sequence). Deletions cut 0 bases from V and 2 bases from J, with 8 bases between. The CDR3 loop reads CATSRDRGTYNEQFF. In DNA, the CDR3 is TGTGCCACCAGCAGAGATAGGGGTACCTACAATGAGCAGTTCTTC.

This sequence joins TRBV10-3 and TRBJ1-1, with D unclear. V was clipped by 10 bases and J by 5 bases, with 20 bases between them. This CDR3 spans 14 amino acids. Germline CDR1 and CDR2: ENHRY and SYGVKD. The CDR3 sequence: CATAARGGETEAFF. DNA for the CDR3: TGTGCCACTGCCGCTCGTGGCGGGGAAACTGAAGCTTTCTTT.

The V gene is TRBV19, the J gene TRBJ2-3; 7 bases match TRBD2. The CDR3 sequence is 14 residues long. The germline gives CDR1 LNHDA, CDR2 SQIVND (reference sequence). The J segment lost 2 bases and the V segment lost 5 bases, leaving 4 bases of the junction unmatched. CDR3 amino acids: CASSPTSVTDTQYF. CDR3 in DNA: TGTGCCAGTAGTCCCACTAGCGTCACAGATACGCAGTATTTT.

The genes are TRBV3-1 (or the pseudogene TRBV3-2) and TRBJ2-7; 8 bases are a match to TRBD1. J gave up 6 bases and V 6 bases, and 7 bases lay outside the gene matches. This CDR3 is built from 13 residues. Germline V gene sequence: CDR1 LGHDT, CDR2 YNNKEL (reference sequence). CDR3 in amino acids: CASSIAGGFEQYF. In DNA, the CDR3 is TGTGCCAGCAGTATAGCAGGGGGCTTCGAGCAGTACTTC.

This clone has only a few counts. The V call is TRBV19, the J call TRBJ1-2, with 7 bases lining up with TRBD1. With V trimmed by 7 bases and J by 5 bases, 7 bases remained unmatched. Germline V lookup: CDR1 LNHDA, CDR2 SQIVND (reference sequence). The CDR3 has 13 amino acids. CDR3 loop: CASTRDSFYGYTF. CDR3 bases: TGTGCCAGTACCCGGGACAGTTTTTATGGCTACACCTTC. The complete variable domain, with remaining parts taken from reference TRBV19 and TRBJ1-2, reads DGGITQSPKYLFRKEGQNVTLSCEQNLNHDAMYWYRQDPGQGLRLIYYSQIVNDFQKGDIAEGYSVSREKKESFPLTVTSAQKNPTAFYLCASTRDSFYGYTFGSGTRLTVV.

The gene calls are TRBV18 and TRBJ1-6; D remains unclear. Germline V gene lookup returns CDR1 KGHSH and CDR2 LQKENI. The CDR3 totals 14 residues. V lost 3 bases and J lost 9, with 12 bases in between. CDR3 residues: CASSPTKEVSPLHF. The CDR3 DNA reads TGTGCCAGCTCACCCACAAAAGAGGTTTCACCCCTCCACTTT.

The chain recombines TRBV27 with TRBJ2-6; tentative D call: TRBD1 (6 bases). The CDR3 is made up of 17 amino acids. CDR1 and CDR2 from the germline V gene are MNHEY and SMNVEV (reference sequence). The ends were cut back, 6 bases at V and 4 bases at J, with 19 bases in the middle. Here the CDR3 reads CASSAPPPGDGANVLTF. In nucleotides, the CDR3 is TGTGCCAGCAGCGCTCCGCCCCCAGGGGACGGGGCCAACGTCCTGACTTTC. Using reference TRBV27 and TRBJ2-6 for the parts outside the CDR3, the full variable domain is EAQVTQNPRYLITVTGKKLTVTCSQNMNHEYMSWYRQDPGLGLRQIYYSMNVEVTDKGDVPEGYKVSRKEKRNFPLILESPSPNQTSLYFCASSAPPPGDGANVLTFGAGSRLTVL.

The chain joins TRBV3-1 (or the pseudogene TRBV3-2) to TRBJ2-5; D unclear. Germline V gene sequence: CDR1 LGHDT, CDR2 YNNKEL (reference sequence). The CDR3 runs to 13 residues. V lost 1 base and J lost 5, with 8 bases in between. For the CDR3, the DNA is TGTGCCAGCAGCCAAGCACACCCCGAGACCCAGTACTTC. Translated: CASSQAHPETQYF.

This chain joins TRBV24-1 and TRBJ2-5; D perhaps matches TRBD1 (6 bases). Germline V gives CDR1 KGHDR, CDR2 SFDVKD. The V end was cut by 4 bases, the J end by 5 bases, with 13 bases between. The CDR3 extends over 14 amino acids. DNA of the CDR3: TGTGCCACCAGTGACCCCGGGACAAGCGAGACCCAGTACTTC. This translates into CATSDPGTSETQYF.

V and J are TRBV5-5 and TRBJ2-7; 8 bases agree with TRBD2. The CDR3 covers 15 residues. V dropped 1 base and J dropped 2; count of bases not matched to a gene: 5. The germline V gene has CDR1 SGHKS and CDR2 YYEKEE (reference sequence). This CDR3 is CASSLYFGGAYEQYF. Here the CDR3 DNA reads TGTGCCAGCAGCTTGTACTTCGGGGGGGCCTACGAGCAGTACTTC.

This chain connects TRBV3-1 (or the pseudogene TRBV3-2) to TRBJ2-7; no firm D call. Germline CDR1 LGHDT, CDR2 YNNKEL (reference sequence). The V end lost 8 bases, the J end lost 3 bases, and 26 bases lay between the germline ends. The CDR3 is made up of 17 amino acids. The CDR3 sequence is CASGMKAFLGPIYEQYF. The CDR3 nucleotides read TGTGCCAGCGGCATGAAGGCTTTTTTGGGCCCAATCTACGAGCAGTACTTC.

This rearrangement joins TRBV6-4 to TRBJ2-1, with D tentatively TRBD2 (5 bases). The germline gives CDR1 MRHNA, CDR2 SNTAGT. This CDR3 is 13 amino acids long. V was shortened by 3 bases and J by 9 bases, with 12 bases between the two germline ends. CDR3 nucleotides: TGTGCCAGCAGTGAAGGGAGAGGCGGTGAGCAGTTCTTC. It translates to CASSEGRGGEQFF.

This chain joins TRBV4-3 and TRBJ2-2; D possibly corresponds to TRBD2 (5 bases). This CDR3 has 16 amino acids. CDR1 is LGHNA and CDR2 is YSLEER in the germline V gene. V shed 3 bases and J shed 1 base, with 12 bases lying between them. CDR3 in DNA: TGCGCCAGCAGCCACCTGACTAATATGAACACCGGGGAGCTGTTTTTT. This translates into CASSHLTNMNTGELFF.

The chain couples TRBV5-1 to TRBJ2-7; tentatively, D is TRBD1 (6 bases). Germline CDR1 is SGHRS and CDR2 is YFSETQ. The CDR3 length is 14 residues. Trimming cost V 0 bases and J 5 bases, with 12 bases left between them. The CDR3 is CASSLAGTSHEQYF. The CDR3 DNA sequence: TGCGCCAGCAGCTTGGCCGGGACATCCCACGAGCAGTACTTC.

The chain joins TRBV29-1 to TRBJ1-2; tentative D call: TRBD1 (5 bases). Trimming stripped 1 base from V and 4 bases from J, with 10 bases between. The CDR3 runs 13 residues. CDR1 is SQVTM and CDR2 is ANQGSEA in the germline V gene. The CDR3 coding sequence is TGCAGCGTTGAAGGGGGGGGGACCTATGGCTACACCTTC. Protein: CSVEGGGTYGYTF.

The chain has TRBV5-6 and TRBJ2-5; maybe TRBD1 (5 bases). Germline-derived CDR1 and CDR2 are SGHDT and YYEEEE. Trimming stripped 4 bases from V and 2 bases from J, with 12 bases between. This CDR3 is built from 14 residues. This CDR3 reads CASSRIDRQETQYF. CDR3 in DNA: TGTGCCAGCAGCCGAATCGACAGACAAGAGACCCAGTACTTC.

This chain joins TRBV6-5 and TRBJ1-1; D uncertain. Trimming stripped 5 bases from V and 5 bases from J, with 15 bases between. This CDR3 has 14 residues. Germline V gene lookup returns CDR1 MNHEY and CDR2 SVGAGI. CDR3 DNA: TGTGCCAGCAGTCCCGGGGTTTTCGGGACTGAAGCTTTCTTT. Encoded protein: CASSPGVFGTEAFF.

V usage is TRBV6-5 and J usage is TRBJ2-7; 7 nucleotides match TRBD1. CDR3 length: 14 residues. Per germline, CDR1 MNHEY and CDR2 SVGAGI. Trimming took 5 bases from V and 7 from J; bases not matched to a gene: 11. The CDR3 coding sequence is TGTGCCAGCAGTCTGAGGACAGGAAACGGTGAGCAGTACTTC. It specifies CASSLRTGNGEQYF.

CDR3 in amino acids: CASSHDSILYGYTF. DNA for the CDR3: TGTGCCAGCAGCCACGACAGCATACTTTATGGCTACACCTTC. This chain links TRBV14 with TRBJ1-2, with TRBD1 as a possible D gene (5 bases). Germline V gene sequence: CDR1 SGHDN, CDR2 FVKESK. The CDR3 has 14 amino acids. V dropped 3 bases and J dropped 5 bases, with 13 bases sitting between them.

The J gene is TRBJ2-7, the V gene TRBV5-1, with 9 bases aligning to TRBD1. Germline V gene sequence: CDR1 SGHRS, CDR2 YFSETQ. The V segment lost 0 bases and the J segment 0 bases; nucleotides outside the gene matches: 13. This CDR3 is built from 19 residues. The CDR3 nucleotides read TGCGCCAGCAGCTTGGGGCCGGGACAGGGAACCGGGAACTCCTACGAGCAGTACTTC. This codes for CASSLGPGQGTGNSYEQYF.

The CDR3 protein is CASSLGGITNYGYTF. The CDR3 DNA follows: TGCGCCAGCAGCTTGGGTGGCATAACTAACTATGGCTACACCTTC. This chain links TRBV5-1 with TRBJ1-2; D gene ambiguous. V lost 0 bases, J lost 0 bases, and 9 bases lay in between. The germline CDR1 and CDR2 sequences are SGHRS and YFSETQ. The CDR3 spans 15 residues.

The rearrangement joins TRBV5-1 to TRBJ1-1; TRBD1 agrees at 8 bases. Per germline, CDR1 SGHRS and CDR2 YFSETQ. This CDR3 contains 13 residues. J gave up 1 base and V 6 bases, and 2 bases lay outside the gene matches. The DNA for the CDR3 is TGCGCCAGCATGGGGACAGGGAACACTGAAGCTTTCTTT. It encodes CASMGTGNTEAFF. Drawing the rest from reference TRBV5-1 and TRBJ1-1, the complete variable domain is KAGVTQTPRYLIKTRGQQVTLSCSPISGHRSVSWYQQTPGQGLQFLFEYFSETQRNKGNFPGRFSGRQFSNSRSEMNVSTLELGDSALYLCASMGTGNTEAFFGQGTRLTVV.

The rearrangement uses TRBV19 and TRBJ2-7, with D unresolved. Trimming removed 3 bases at V and 2 bases at J, with 5 bases between. The CDR3 is 12 amino acids. Germline-derived CDR1 and CDR2 are LNHDA and SQIVND (reference sequence). The CDR3 is CASSIQTYEQYF. The DNA for the CDR3 is TGTGCCAGTAGTATCCAGACCTACGAGCAGTACTTC. The whole variable domain, remainder taken from reference TRBV19 and TRBJ2-7, is DGGITQSPKYLFRKEGQNVTLSCEQNLNHDAMYWYRQDPGQGLRLIYYSQIVNDFQKGDIAEGYSVSREKKESFPLTVTSAQKNPTAFYLCASSIQTYEQYFGPGTRLTVT.

The chain has TRBV3-1 (or the pseudogene TRBV3-2) and TRBJ2-5; D perhaps matches TRBD1 (6 bases). V gave up 0 bases and J gave up 2 bases, with 10 bases separating them. Germline CDR1 reads LGHDT; CDR2 reads YNNKEL (reference sequence). The CDR3 totals 15 residues. CDR3 region: CASSQDGGQQETQYF. In DNA form, the CDR3 reads TGTGCCAGCAGCCAAGACGGCGGACAGCAAGAGACCCAGTACTTC.